This T cell receptor beta chain stems from a study of blood T cell repertoires in COVID-19. Overall study context: Sites in the United States, Italy and Spain provided acute and convalescent COVID-19 samples. T cells, B-cell-depleted T cells, or PBMCs supplied cDNA or gDNA.

CDR1 is SGDLS, CDR2 YYNGEE, per germline. V gave up 0 bases and J gave up 4 bases, with 14 bases separating them. This CDR3 spans 15 amino acids. Original processing notes: Reference gene primer amplification gave estimated nucleated cell counts. TCRdb's table, derived via immunoSEQ multiplex PCR, lists solely in-frame clones and lacks some. V and J calls and clone size come straight from that table; D and trimming were deduced from the DNA. The data contain some 200,000 clones, 80% to 90% of them seen just once; the ten biggest clones take up approximately 10%. The specimen sequenced was peripheral blood. The receptor comes from a man aged 50-59 years with active or convalescent COVID-19. The chain has TRBV9 and TRBJ2-7; TRBD2 is a possible D gene (5 bases). DNA for the CDR3: TGTGCCAGCAGCGTAGCCCCAGGACTCCATTACGAGCAGTACTTC. It codes for CASSVAPGLHYEQYF.